Presented here are 4 T cell receptor beta chains from one specimen sequenced in a study of T cells in Graves' hyperthyroidism and ophthalmopathy. Amplified regions were TCR beta CDR3 sequences from RNA transcripts. HTBI primers were used for first-round RT-PCR of the TCR CDR3. Via MiXCR, TCRdb re-called the multiplex PCR reads, giving one row per CDR3 protein. The table shows a few hundred thousand distinct CDR3 sequences, with roughly 25% occurring only once. The sequencing sample was made of blood. The receptors here all came from a man aged 50-60 years with Graves' hyperthyroidism.

DNA of the CDR3: TGTGCCAGTAGACCTCGGGCAGGAGGTGGCTACACCTTC. Residues: CASRPRAGGGYTF. The chain employs TRBV19 and TRBJ1-2; D is uncertain. CDR1 is LNHDA, CDR2 SQIVND, per germline (reference sequence). V lost 6 bases, J lost 7 bases, and 15 bases lay in between. The CDR3 consists of 13 residues.

The chain combines TRBV2 with TRBJ2-2, with D unclear. The CDR3 is made up of 14 amino acids. Germline V gene data show CDR1 as SNHLY and CDR2 as FYNNEI. V lost 3 bases to trimming and J lost 7 bases, with 12 bases between them. CDR3 sequence: CASSDELGLGELFF. The CDR3 region has the DNA TGTGCCAGCAGTGATGAGCTAGGTCTCGGGGAGCTGTTTTTT.

This clonotype has only a few counts. This chain uses TRBV6-1 with TRBJ1-5, with D possibly matching TRBD1 (6 bases). This CDR3 has 17 residues. V was pared by 5 bases and J by 4 bases, with 21 bases between. CDR1 and CDR2 (germline): MNHNS, SASEGT. CDR3 residues: CASSHARGALGNQPQHF. The CDR3, as DNA: TGTGCCAGCAGTCACGCGCGGGGGGCGTTGGGAAATCAGCCCCAGCATTTT.

This clonotype was seen a few times. The chain recombines TRBV27 with TRBJ2-1, with D possibly TRBD2 on 6 matching bases. This CDR3 region has 14 residues. Trimming removed 3 bases from V and 3 bases from J, with 9 bases in between. CDR1 and CDR2 from the germline V gene are MNHEY and SMNVEV (reference sequence). CDR3 sequence: CASSFASVYNEQFF. The DNA of the CDR3 is TGTGCCAGCAGTTTTGCTAGCGTCTACAATGAGCAGTTCTTC.